The entry that follows covers one T cell receptor beta chain sequence. The target antigen is unknown. Sequencing of TCR beta drew on CD8+ and CD4+ T cells from blood. Included as multiple sclerosis controls were treatment-naive patients who had stable or active relapsing-remitting disease. RNA in amounts of roughly 0.5 to 1 ug was reverse transcribed with random hexamers. A multiplex approach, immunoSEQ multiplex PCR, amplified TCR beta CDR3 across 54 Vbeta and 13 Jbeta. A single record per CDR3 protein comes from TCRdb applying MiXCR to the immunoSEQ multiplex PCR reads. Among 200,000 or so distinct CDR3 sequences listed, approximately 96% were seen once. The data were obtained in a study of CD8 T cells in Susac syndrome. The study, taken as a whole, reports: Regarding the TCR sequencing and HLA analysis, the study admitted that a relatively small number of individuals were involved.

Unmatched junction bases numbered 7, after V lost 3 bases and J lost 5 bases. CDR3 size: 14 residues. From germline, CDR1 is SQVTM and CDR2 ANQGSEA. Sequenced input: CD4+ T cells from PBMCs. This rearrangement joins TRBV29-1 to TRBJ2-5; 9 bases align to TRBD2. The clonotype was recovered from a human donor with multiple sclerosis. In DNA form, the CDR3 reads TGCAGCGTTGATATAGCGGGGGCGGGTGAGACCCAGTACTTC. As protein: CSVDIAGAGETQYF. Full variable domain (outside the CDR3, taken from reference TRBV29-1 and TRBJ2-5): SAVISQKPSRDICQRGTSLTIQCQVDSQVTMMFWYRQQPGQSLTLIATANQGSEATYESGFVIDKFPISRPNLTFSTLTVSNMSPEDSSIYLCSVDIAGAGETQYFGPGTRLLVL.